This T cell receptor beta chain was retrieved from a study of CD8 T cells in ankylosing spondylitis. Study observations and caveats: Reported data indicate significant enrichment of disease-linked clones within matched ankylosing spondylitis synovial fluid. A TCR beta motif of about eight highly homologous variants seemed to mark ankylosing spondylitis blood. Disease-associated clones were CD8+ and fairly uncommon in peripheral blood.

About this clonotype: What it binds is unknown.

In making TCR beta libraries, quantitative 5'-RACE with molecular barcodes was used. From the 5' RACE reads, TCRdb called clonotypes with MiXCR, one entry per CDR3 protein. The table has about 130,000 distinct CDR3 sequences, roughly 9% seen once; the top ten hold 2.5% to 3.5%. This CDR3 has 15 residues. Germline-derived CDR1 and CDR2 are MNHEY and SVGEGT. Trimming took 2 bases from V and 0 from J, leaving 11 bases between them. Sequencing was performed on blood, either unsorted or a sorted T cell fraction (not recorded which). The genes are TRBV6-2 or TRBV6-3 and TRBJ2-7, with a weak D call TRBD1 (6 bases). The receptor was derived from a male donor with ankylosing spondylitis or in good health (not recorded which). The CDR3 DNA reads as TGTGCCAGCAGTTACAGGGACAAGAGCTCCTACGAGCAGTACTTC. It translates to CASSYRDKSSYEQYF.